What follows is one T cell receptor (beta chain) and its context. Its antigen is as yet unknown. This record comes from a study of OX40 agonist ivuxolimab in advanced cancers. On the study more broadly: Approximately 41% of patients had received prior checkpoint inhibitor therapy.

This CDR3 has 12 residues. Germline V gene sequence: CDR1 SQVTM, CDR2 ANQGSEA. V was shortened by 1 base and J by 2 bases, with 6 bases between the two germline ends. The data were produced by immunoSEQ multiplex PCR, yet TCRdb's version contains in-frame clones alone and is incomplete. The sample shows around 64,000 clones, 92% of them seen only once. Study findings and constraints: Near-lowest levels of clonal expansion characterized partial responders at 0.1-3.0 mg/kg.

This sequence joins TRBV29-1 and TRBJ2-7, with D uncertain. The sequenced sample was CD4+ or CD8+ T cells sorted from blood, obtained in a trial of the OX40 agonist ivuxolimab. The receptor was derived from an adult with an advanced solid tumor such as melanoma, head and neck, liver or kidney cancer. DNA for the CDR3: TGCAGCGTTGAAGCTGCAGCCTACGAGCAGTACTTC. It specifies CSVEAAAYEQYF.